A single sample gave rise to the 27 T cell receptor beta chains below, sequenced in a study of T cells in Graves' hyperthyroidism and ophthalmopathy. RNA transcripts were the template for amplifying TCR beta CDR3 regions. HTBI primers were the set used in a first-round RT-PCR of the TCR CDR3. TCRdb reprocessed the multiplex PCR reads via MiXCR and lists one record per CDR3 protein. The repertoire holds about 640,000 distinct CDR3 sequences, with about 14% as singletons. The specimen sequenced was blood. These receptors were collected from a woman aged 45-65 years with Graves' ophthalmopathy.

This clonotype was recorded at least ten times. The J gene is TRBJ2-1, the V gene TRBV28, with 8 bases lining up with TRBD2. V shed 5 bases and J 7 bases; nucleotides not matched to a gene: 10. Germline V gene sequence: CDR1 MDHEN, CDR2 SYDVKM. The CDR3 contains 15 residues. Written as DNA, the CDR3 is TGTGCCAGCAGTCTAGCAGCGGGAGTCGAAAATGAGCAGTTCTTC. This sequence encodes CASSLAAGVENEQFF.

The table lists this clonotype with a few counts. The chain joins TRBV7-9 to TRBJ1-2; D unclear. Germline CDR1 is SEHNR and CDR2 is FQNEAQ (reference sequence). CDR3 length: 14 residues. Trimming removed 5 bases at V and 7 bases at J, with 17 bases between. The CDR3 region is CASSPLGMSLGYTF. The CDR3 DNA is TGTGCCAGCAGCCCCCTAGGAATGAGCCTTGGCTACACCTTC.

This clonotype appeared many times. The chain combines TRBV12-3 or TRBV12-4 with TRBJ2-5; D is uncertain. V was pared by 6 bases and J by 8 bases, with 19 bases between. This CDR3 comprises 14 residues. The DNA of the CDR3 is TGTGCCAGCAGAATAACCGGCCCACGGAGCACCCAGTACTTC. The encoded protein is CASRITGPRSTQYF.

V gene TRBV27 combines with J gene TRBJ1-6, with D tentatively TRBD1 (5 bases). V lost 7 bases to trimming and J lost 4 bases, with 14 bases between them. Germline values: CDR1 MNHEY, CDR2 SMNVEV (reference sequence). This CDR3 is 15 amino acids long. CDR3 sequence: CASTRLTEYNSPLHF. CDR3 coding DNA: TGTGCCAGCACCCGCTTGACAGAGTATAATTCACCCCTCCACTTT.

This clonotype occurred a few times. In DNA, the CDR3 is TGTGCCAGCAGCACCGGGACAGGGGTCCAACTACTCTCTGGAAACACCATATATTTT. Its translation: CASSTGTGVQLLSGNTIYF. This chain uses TRBV14 with TRBJ1-3, with 10 bases matching TRBD1. This CDR3 contains 19 residues. Germline CDR1 reads SGHDN; CDR2 reads FVKESK. The junction had 13 bases not matched to a gene; V was cut back by 5 bases and J by 0 bases.

This clonotype occurred a few times. The V and J genes are TRBV7-3 and TRBJ2-2; a weak D match, TRBD1 (6 bases). Per germline, CDR1 SGHTA and CDR2 FQGTGA. V was clipped by 1 base and J by 6 bases, with 12 bases between them. The CDR3 totals 15 residues. This CDR3 is CASSLKQGSAGELFF. The CDR3, as DNA: TGTGCCAGCAGCTTAAAACAGGGTAGCGCCGGGGAGCTGTTTTTT.

CDR3 region: CASSTPEDKWTSGSMVTDTQYF. DNA for the CDR3: TGTGCCAGTAGTACACCTGAGGATAAATGGACTAGCGGGAGTATGGTCACAGATACGCAGTATTTT. The gene calls are TRBV19 and TRBJ2-3, with 13 bases identical to TRBD2. Germline CDR1 is LNHDA and CDR2 is SQIVND (reference sequence). This CDR3 spans 22 amino acids. The junction had 21 bases not matched to a gene; V was cut back by 4 bases and J by 2 bases.

The table lists this clonotype with many counts. The V call is TRBV28, the J call TRBJ2-7, with 10 bases fitting TRBD2. Germline V gene lookup returns CDR1 MDHEN and CDR2 SYDVKM. V lost 3 bases, J lost 4 bases, and 6 bases stayed unmatched. This CDR3 is built from 15 residues. The CDR3 here is CASSFLAGAGYEQYF. The CDR3 DNA reads TGTGCCAGCAGTTTTCTAGCGGGAGCTGGATACGAGCAGTACTTC.

The chain is built from TRBV7-9 and TRBJ2-2; unclear D gene. CDR3 length: 15 residues. Per germline, CDR1 SEHNR and CDR2 FQNEAQ (reference sequence). V was trimmed by 2 bases and J by 4 bases, leaving 11 bases between them. The CDR3 region has the DNA TGTGCCAGCAGCTTAACCGCTGACGGCACCGGGGAGCTGTTTTTT. This codes for CASSLTADGTGELFF. The full variable domain, with the rest looked up from reference TRBV7-9 and TRBJ2-2, is DTGVSQNPRHKITKRGQNVTFRCDPISEHNRLYWYRQTLGQGPEFLTYFQNEAQLEKSRLLSDRFSAERPKGSFSTLEIQRTEQGDSAMYLCASSLTADGTGELFFGEGSRLTVL.

This clonotype was seen ten or more times. V gene TRBV28 combines with J gene TRBJ1-2, with D possibly matching TRBD1 (5 bases). V lost 6 bases and J lost 9, with 14 bases in between. The germline V gene has CDR1 MDHEN and CDR2 SYDVKM. The CDR3 runs to 12 residues. This chain's CDR3 is CASRTRGHRYTF. In nucleotides, the CDR3 is TGTGCCAGCAGGACAAGGGGTCATCGCTACACCTTC.

This clonotype occurred many times. The genes are TRBV18 and TRBJ1-4; tentative D call: TRBD1 (5 bases). The germline V and J ends were trimmed by 5 bases and 5 bases, with 15 bases remaining between them. CDR3 length: 15 residues. Germline lookup yields CDR1 KGHSH and CDR2 LQKENI. As DNA, the CDR3 is TGTGCCAGCTCATTAACCGGGACGGACAATGAAAAACTGTTTTTT. Its translation is CASSLTGTDNEKLFF.

This clonotype came up many times. V gene TRBV7-9 combines with J gene TRBJ2-2; 11 bases fit TRBD2. CDR1 SEHNR and CDR2 FQNEAQ come from the germline V gene (reference sequence). The length of the CDR3 is 18 residues. The V segment lost 5 bases and the J segment 0 bases; nucleotides outside the gene matches: 8. The CDR3: CASSHGLAGGSNTGELFF. As DNA, the CDR3 is TGTGCCAGCAGCCACGGACTAGCGGGCGGCTCGAACACCGGGGAGCTGTTTTTT.

This clonotype was counted ten times or more. The V call is TRBV3-1, the J call TRBJ2-5, with 9 nucleotides matching TRBD2. This CDR3 has 19 amino acids. V lost 3 bases, J lost 3 bases, and 17 bases stayed unmatched. The germline V gene has CDR1 LGHDT and CDR2 YNNKEL (reference sequence). Here the CDR3 reads CASSQMVSGQTSGEETQYF. CDR3 nucleotides: TGTGCCAGCAGCCAGATGGTATCTGGCCAGACTAGCGGAGAAGAGACCCAGTACTTC.

This clonotype has at least ten counts. The chain carries TRBV7-2 and TRBJ1-2, with TRBD1 as a possible D gene (5 bases). CDR1 is SGHTA and CDR2 is FQGNSA in the germline V gene. Trimming took off 5 bases at V and 5 bases at J, with 15 bases between the two ends. This CDR3 is 14 amino acids long. The CDR3 nucleotides are TGTGCCAGCAGCCGGGTTGGGACTGATTATGGCTACACCTTC. Translating it yields CASSRVGTDYGYTF.

This clonotype has just a few counts. V gene TRBV29-1 combines with J gene TRBJ1-1, with D possibly TRBD1 on 5 matching bases. V was clipped by 6 bases and J by 3 bases, with 11 bases between them. In germline, CDR1 is SQVTM, CDR2 ANQGSEA. The CDR3 is 12 amino acids. CDR3 sequence reads: CSVTPGDTEAFF. CDR3 DNA: TGCAGCGTCACTCCGGGGGACACTGAAGCTTTCTTT.

This clonotype was recorded many times. V gene TRBV6-1 combines with J gene TRBJ2-5, with TRBD2 identical over 9 bases. V lost 6 bases and J lost 3; bases outside the gene matches: 8. Germline-derived CDR1 and CDR2 are MNHNS and SASEGT. The CDR3 loop spans 15 amino acids. CDR3 residues: CASSVAGAGKETQYF. The CDR3 DNA follows: TGTGCCAGCAGCGTAGCGGGAGCTGGGAAAGAGACCCAGTACTTC.

The chain recombines TRBV5-5 with TRBJ2-7; TRBD1 matches 9 bases. The V gene end was trimmed by 4 bases and the J gene end by 3 bases; junction bases not matched to a gene: 5. CDR3 length: 14 amino acids. CDR1 is SGHKS and CDR2 is YYEKEE in the germline V gene (reference sequence). The chain's CDR3 is CASSRGTGYYEQYF. CDR3 in DNA: TGTGCCAGCAGCCGGGGGACAGGGTACTACGAGCAGTACTTC. Using reference TRBV5-5 and TRBJ2-7 for the parts outside the CDR3, the full variable domain is DAGVTQSPTHLIKTRGQQVTLRCSPISGHKSVSWYQQVLGQGPQFIFQYYEKEERGRGNFPDRFSARQFPNYSSELNVNALLLGDSALYLCASSRGTGYYEQYFGPGTRLTVT.

This clonotype was found many times. The rearrangement joins TRBV30 to TRBJ2-1, with D possibly being TRBD2 (6 bases). With 0 bases removed from V and 0 bases from J, the gap between germline ends came to 9 bases. The CDR3 sequence is 15 residues long. CDR1 is GTSNPN and CDR2 is SVGIG in the germline V gene (reference sequence). The CDR3 here is CAWSVDGSSYNEQFF. The CDR3 DNA reads TGTGCCTGGAGTGTAGACGGGAGCTCCTACAATGAGCAGTTCTTC.

At least ten counts were recorded for this clonotype. The chain couples TRBV5-1 to TRBJ2-2; 8 nucleotides align to TRBD1. V was clipped by 0 bases and J by 1 base; unmatched bases: 2. Germline V CDR1 and CDR2: SGHRS, YFSETQ. There are 16 residues in the CDR3. CDR3 nucleotides: TGCGCCAGCAGCTTGGGGACAGGGAGGAACACCGGGGAGCTGTTTTTT. This gives the protein CASSLGTGRNTGELFF. The full variable domain, rest sourced from reference TRBV5-1 and TRBJ2-2, is KAGVTQTPRYLIKTRGQQVTLSCSPISGHRSVSWYQQTPGQGLQFLFEYFSETQRNKGNFPGRFSGRQFSNSRSEMNVSTLELGDSALYLCASSLGTGRNTGELFFGEGSRLTVL.

This chain uses TRBV25-1 with TRBJ2-1, with 9 bases matching TRBD1. J was trimmed by 7 bases and V by 4 bases; bases with no gene match: 5. Germline-derived CDR1 and CDR2 are MGHDK and SYGVNS. The CDR3 is 14 amino acids. The CDR3 DNA sequence: TGTGCCAGCAGTGGGGGACAGGGACCAAATGAGCAGTTCTTC. Amino acids: CASSGGQGPNEQFF.

In its sample, this clonotype was seen many times. This chain connects TRBV20-1 to TRBJ2-7, with 8 bases fitting TRBD2. The CDR3 length is 16 residues. Trimming cost V 6 bases and J 6 bases; bases outside gene matches: 19. Germline CDR1 DFQATT, CDR2 SNEGSKA (reference sequence). The CDR3 region has the DNA TGCAGTGCGCGGCCCATCGTCCAGCGGGAGTGGAGCGAGCAGTACTTC. It is translated as CSARPIVQREWSEQYF.

The rearrangement joins TRBV7-9 to TRBJ2-7; no reliable D call. The CDR3 extends over 13 amino acids. The germline V and J ends were trimmed by 3 bases and 7 bases, with 13 bases remaining between them. The germline V gene encodes CDR1 SEHNR and CDR2 FQNEAQ (reference sequence). Written as DNA, the CDR3 is TGTGCCAGCAGCTTCCCCACGGCTCAGGAGCAGTACTTC. This encodes CASSFPTAQEQYF.

On this clonotype: A read error may explain this, as a much larger clone is one base away. The genes are TRBV28 and TRBJ1-1; tentative D call: TRBD1 (6 bases). The V end lost 11 bases, the J end lost 3 bases, and 19 bases lay between the germline ends. In germline, CDR1 is MDHEN, CDR2 SYDVKM. CDR3 length equals 14 residues. The CDR3 protein is CACTDSPVYTEAFF. The CDR3, as DNA: TGTGCCTGCACGGACAGTCCGGTGTACACTGAAGCTTTCTTT.

Ten or more counts support this clonotype. The chain joins TRBV28 to TRBJ2-5; weak D call: TRBD1 (6 bases). The V end was cut by 5 bases, the J end by 5 bases, with 12 bases between. This CDR3 has 13 residues. Germline CDR1 and CDR2: MDHEN and SYDVKM. CDR3 sequence (DNA): TGTGCCAGCAGTCCGGGACACTTGGAGACCCAGTACTTC. The encoded protein is CASSPGHLETQYF.

The chain recombines TRBV9 with TRBJ2-7, with D possibly matching TRBD1 (6 bases). Deletions cut 7 bases from V and 7 bases from J, with 27 bases between. The CDR3 runs to 16 residues. Germline V gene lookup returns CDR1 SGDLS and CDR2 YYNGEE. The CDR3 DNA follows: TGTGCCAGCGCCGAAGGGGCCGGGACATCTCTTGTGGAGCAGTACTTC. It specifies CASAEGAGTSLVEQYF.

Many counts were recorded for this clonotype. V gene TRBV5-5 combines with J gene TRBJ2-5, with 7 bases fitting TRBD2. Per germline, CDR1 SGHKS and CDR2 YYEKEE (reference sequence). This CDR3 is built from 15 residues. V gave up 1 base and J gave up 5 bases; unmatched junction bases: 8. In DNA form, the CDR3 reads TGTGCCAGCAGCTTGTCGGCGGGAGCGGGCGAGACCCAGTACTTC. Its translation: CASSLSAGAGETQYF.

The rearrangement joins TRBV6-1 to TRBJ2-7, with a tentative D call TRBD2 (6 bases). CDR1 and CDR2 (germline): MNHNS, SASEGT. This CDR3 is built from 15 residues. Trimming stripped 3 bases from V and 2 bases from J, with 14 bases between. CDR3 sequence: CASSEAGIRAYEQYF. CDR3 coding DNA: TGTGCCAGCAGTGAGGCGGGGATTAGGGCCTACGAGCAGTACTTC.